This is a list of T cell receptor beta chains from one sample in a study of shared clonotypes between healthy human individuals. The protocol was immunoSEQ multiplex PCR, while the TCRdb copy is restricted to in-frame clones and leaves out a portion. The top ten clones hold over 0.3% of a sample with over a million clones, approximately 98.5% of them seen once. The sample comprised naive CD4+ T cells sorted from blood. All receptors come from a man aged 25 to 40 in good health. CDR3s include the opening cysteine and the closing phenylalanine or tryptophan. D genes are given only for firm matches. Clone size is stated in some rows and not others, as once, few, many or a class when expanded.

j_gene,d_gene,v_gene,abundance,CDR3nt,CDR3aa
TRBJ1-4,.,TRBV28,.,TGTGCCAGCAGTTTAGGACCGATTGGAGAAAAACTGTTTTTT,CASSLGPIGEKLFF
TRBJ2-3,.,TRBV5-6,.,TGTGCCAGCAGCTTGGTTCTGCGACGGGAGTTAGTCGAGCAGTATTTT,CASSLVLRRELVEQYF
TRBJ1-1,.,TRBV7-2,.,TGTGCCAGCAGCTTAGGGCGGATGGCAACTGCCGCTTTCTTT,CASSLGRMATAAFF
TRBJ2-1,TRBD2,TRBV5-4,once,TGTGCCAGCAGCCTAGCGGGAAACTCCTACAATGAGCAGTTCTTC,CASSLAGNSYNEQFF
TRBJ2-7,.,TRBV19,.,TGTGCCAGTAGGATCGACTCACCACCCTACGAGCAGTACTTC,CASRIDSPPYEQYF
TRBJ1-1,TRBD1,TRBV18,once,TGTGCCAGCTCACCGACAGGGGTTACCAACACTGAAGCTTTCTTT,CASSPTGVTNTEAFF
TRBJ1-2,TRBD1,TRBV7-2,.,TGTGCCAGCAGCTTCAGTCGGGACAGAAACCGTAACTATGGCTACACCTTC,CASSFSRDRNRNYGYTF
TRBJ2-7,TRBD1,TRBV5-1,.,TGCGCCAGCAGCTTGAGACAGGGTTCCGAGCAGTACTTC,CASSLRQGSEQYF
TRBJ2-2,TRBD2,TRBV9,.,TGTGCCAGCAGCGTAGCAGTGGCGGGAGGCCAGACCGGGGAGCTGTTTTTT,CASSVAVAGGQTGELFF
TRBJ1-2,.,TRBV6-5,.,TGTGCCAGCAGTTACTCCTCCGCCCTAGGCTACACCTTC,CASSYSSALGYTF
TRBJ2-7,.,TRBV5-4,.,TGTGCCAGCAGCACCGAGCGGTTCTCCTACGAGCAGTACTTC,CASSTERFSYEQYF
TRBJ2-7,.,TRBV2,.,TGTGCCAGCAGTCTAGCCTACGAGCAGTACTTC,CASSLAYEQYF
TRBJ2-7,TRBD1,TRBV18,.,TGTGCCAGCTCACCAAAAAAGACAGGGCTCGCTTACGAGCAGTACTTC,CASSPKKTGLAYEQYF
TRBJ2-5,TRBD2,TRBV10-3,.,TGTGCCATCAGTGGCGGGACTAGCAACAGCCAGTACTTC,CAISGGTSNSQYF
TRBJ2-7,TRBD1,TRBV27,.,TGTGCCAGCAGTTTCGGGACAGCCTACTCCTACGAGCAGTACTTC,CASSFGTAYSYEQYF
TRBJ2-4,.,TRBV29-1,.,TGCAGCGTTGAGGACGGGAGAAACATTCAGTACTTC,CSVEDGRNIQYF
TRBJ2-7,.,TRBV10-2,.,TGCGCCAGCAGTGTGTCCTACGAGCAGTACTTC,CASSVSYEQYF
TRBJ2-1,TRBD2,TRBV6-1,.,TGTGCCAGCAGGACGACTAGCGGGAGGGCCCGGCAGTTCTTC,CASRTTSGRARQFF
TRBJ2-1,TRBD1,TRBV19,.,TGTGCCAGTAGGATCGGGGGGACAGGGACAGGAGATGAGCAGTTCTTC,CASRIGGTGTGDEQFF
TRBJ2-7,.,TRBV18,.,TGTGCCAGCTCACCATATTACGGCGGATCCTACGAGCAGTACTTC,CASSPYYGGSYEQYF
TRBJ2-7,TRBD2,TRBV5-1,.,TGCGCCAGCAGCTTATCGGGACTAGCGGTCTACGAGCAGTACTTC,CASSLSGLAVYEQYF
TRBJ2-5,TRBD1,TRBV19,.,TGTGCCAGCAGTAGGGGGCGGTACCAAGAGACCCAGTACTTC,CASSRGRYQETQYF
TRBJ2-1,.,TRBV11-2,.,TGTGCCAGCAGCCCTCTTCGGGGTAGATACAATGAGCAGTTCTTC,CASSPLRGRYNEQFF
TRBJ2-5,.,TRBV5-1,once,TGCGCCAGCAGCCCATCGGGAAGGAGCGGGGAGACCCAGTACTTC,CASSPSGRSGETQYF
TRBJ2-7,.,TRBV6-6,.,TGTGCCAGCAGTTACTTCGGGGGCGCATCCTACGAGCAGTACTTC,CASSYFGGASYEQYF
TRBJ2-1,TRBD2,TRBV27,.,TGTGCCAGCAGTTCTCTTCGCCTAGCGGGAGTGATCTACAATGAGCAGTTCTTC,CASSSLRLAGVIYNEQFF
TRBJ2-5,.,TRBV27,.,TGTGCCAGCAGGGGAGCCCGAGGGACCCAGTACTTC,CASRGARGTQYF
TRBJ2-7,.,TRBV5-4,.,TGTGCCAGCAGCCTGAATCCGGAAGCCTACGAGCAGTACTTC,CASSLNPEAYEQYF
TRBJ2-3,TRBD1,TRBV11-2,.,TGTGCCAGCAGCTTCTACAGGGGGCGGCGAAATCGAGATACGCAGTATTTT,CASSFYRGRRNRDTQYF
TRBJ1-2,TRBD1,TRBV4-3,.,TGCGCCAGCAGCCCGACCCAGGGGGTGAGCTACACCTTC,CASSPTQGVSYTF
TRBJ2-1,.,TRBV11-3,.,TGTGCCAGCAGCTTAGTGATGGGGGTGGGTGGGTACAATGAGCAGTTCTTC,CASSLVMGVGGYNEQFF
TRBJ2-1,.,TRBV13,once,TGTGCCAGCAGCTTAGGCGGGAGCTCTGTTGCTGAGCAGTTCTTC,CASSLGGSSVAEQFF
TRBJ2-7,TRBD1,TRBV2,.,TGTGCCAGCAGAGCAGGGGGCGAGCAGTACTTC,CASRAGGEQYF